Sequencing of this T cell receptor (beta chain) was carried out in a study of T cell responses to AZD1222 COVID-19 vaccine. Study results and caveats: Spike-specific TCR depth and breadth grew after two AZD1222 doses. Repertoires were obtained only post-peak T cell response. The sample set comprised mostly white British donors with more females, and clonal diversity was possibly underestimated.

This CDR3 is 14 amino acids long. Trimming left V 4 bases short and J 4 bases short, with 10 bases between. Germline V gives CDR1 KGHDR, CDR2 SFDVKD. The repertoire was sequenced with immunoSEQ multiplex PCR; TCRdb's copy has only in-frame clones and lacks some. The sample shows approximately 190,000 clones, approximately 94% of them seen only once. Of note for this clone: Its target is not known.

The chain combines TRBV24-1 with TRBJ1-5; D not resolved. Here the sequenced sample was peripheral blood, taken on day 0 of AZD1222 vaccination. The clonotype originates from an adult in good health. CDR3 DNA: TGTGCCACCAGTGAAAGGACGGAGAATCAGCCCCAGCATTTT. Protein product: CATSERTENQPQHF.